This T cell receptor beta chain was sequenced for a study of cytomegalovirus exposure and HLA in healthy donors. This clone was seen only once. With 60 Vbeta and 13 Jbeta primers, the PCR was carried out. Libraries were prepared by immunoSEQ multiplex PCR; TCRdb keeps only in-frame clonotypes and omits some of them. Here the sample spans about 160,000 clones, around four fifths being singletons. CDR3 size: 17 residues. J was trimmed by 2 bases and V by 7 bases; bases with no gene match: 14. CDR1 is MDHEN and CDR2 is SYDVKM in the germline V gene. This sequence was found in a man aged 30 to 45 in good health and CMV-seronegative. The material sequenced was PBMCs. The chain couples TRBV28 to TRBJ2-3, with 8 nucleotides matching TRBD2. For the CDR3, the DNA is TGTGCCAGCAATATTCGCCGGGGGGGAGGGGACACAGATACGCAGTATTTT. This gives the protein CASNIRRGGGDTDTQYF.